This is a list of T cell receptor beta chains from one sample in a study of shared clonotypes between healthy human individuals. This table comes from immunoSEQ multiplex PCR, and its TCRdb copy is limited to in-frame clones, with some not included. This sample has 2 million to 2.5 million clones, with approximately 96% found just once. Sample: naive CD4+ T cells sorted from blood. These receptors were obtained from a man aged 18 to 35 in good health. CDR3s include the opening cysteine and the closing phenylalanine or tryptophan. Fields, in order: CDR3 DNA, CDR3 protein, J gene, D gene, clone size, V gene. The D gene is left open where the match is weak. Clone size is not always given. Where it is, it says once, few, many or a class for expanded clones.

cdr3_nt: TGTGCCACCAGCAGAGATCTAGTGTTTACTGGGGCCAACGTCCTGACTTTC
cdr3_aa: CATSRDLVFTGANVLTF
j_call: TRBJ2-6
d_call: NA
clone_size: NA
v_call: TRBV15

cdr3_nt: TGTGCCAGCAGCACGGACAGGGCCTCTGGAAACACCATATATTTT
cdr3_aa: CASSTDRASGNTIYF
j_call: TRBJ1-3
d_call: TRBD1
clone_size: once
v_call: TRBV7-9

cdr3_nt: TGTGCCAGTAGCACGGACGGGAACTATGGCTACACCTTC
cdr3_aa: CASSTDGNYGYTF
j_call: TRBJ1-2
d_call: NA
clone_size: NA
v_call: TRBV19

cdr3_nt: TGTGCCAGCAGCTTAGTCCGGGACAGGGTCTCTGGAAACACCATATATTTT
cdr3_aa: CASSLVRDRVSGNTIYF
j_call: TRBJ1-3
d_call: TRBD1
clone_size: NA
v_call: TRBV7-9

cdr3_nt: TGTGCCAGTGGTGGTGATATACCAGTAGAGCAGTACTTC
cdr3_aa: CASGGDIPVEQYF
j_call: TRBJ2-7
d_call: NA
clone_size: NA
v_call: TRBV19

cdr3_nt: TGTGCCAGCAGTTTAGGGAGGAGCAATCAGCCCCAGCATTTT
cdr3_aa: CASSLGRSNQPQHF
j_call: TRBJ1-5
d_call: NA
clone_size: NA
v_call: TRBV28

cdr3_nt: TGTGCCAGCAGTTACTCCGTGACACTCTACGAGCAGTACTTC
cdr3_aa: CASSYSVTLYEQYF
j_call: TRBJ2-7
d_call: NA
clone_size: NA
v_call: TRBV6-6

cdr3_nt: TGTGCCATCAGTGAGTCGGGGACAGGGCAAAAGACCCAGTACTTC
cdr3_aa: CAISESGTGQKTQYF
j_call: TRBJ2-5
d_call: TRBD1
clone_size: NA
v_call: TRBV10-3

cdr3_nt: TGTGCCAGCAGTTTGTCAGGGGGCCCCTACAATGAGCAGTTCTTC
cdr3_aa: CASSLSGGPYNEQFF
j_call: TRBJ2-1
d_call: TRBD1
clone_size: NA
v_call: TRBV28

cdr3_nt: TGTGCCAGCAGCTCCGGGACCGACCAAGAGACTCAGTACTTC
cdr3_aa: CASSSGTDQETQYF
j_call: TRBJ2-5
d_call: NA
clone_size: NA
v_call: TRBV7-6

cdr3_nt: TGTGCCTGGAGTGATGGAAGCTCCCAAAGCACAGATACGCAGTATTTT
cdr3_aa: CAWSDGSSQSTDTQYF
j_call: TRBJ2-3
d_call: NA
clone_size: NA
v_call: TRBV30

cdr3_nt: TGTGCCAGCGTAGAACAGTTAAGCTCCTACAATGAGCAGTTCTTC
cdr3_aa: CASVEQLSSYNEQFF
j_call: TRBJ2-1
d_call: NA
clone_size: NA
v_call: TRBV2

cdr3_nt: TGTGCCAGCAGCTTAGGGACAGGGGTCAGCAATGAGCAGTTCTTC
cdr3_aa: CASSLGTGVSNEQFF
j_call: TRBJ2-1
d_call: TRBD1
clone_size: NA
v_call: TRBV7-9

cdr3_nt: TGTGCCAGCAGCGTAGGTGGGAGGGAAGGTACTGAAGCTTTCTTT
cdr3_aa: CASSVGGREGTEAFF
j_call: TRBJ1-1
d_call: NA
clone_size: NA
v_call: TRBV9

cdr3_nt: TGTGCCAGCAGAGGAAACCCGGGACAGGGGGCCGGCGGGGAGCTGTTTTTT
cdr3_aa: CASRGNPGQGAGGELFF
j_call: TRBJ2-2
d_call: TRBD1
clone_size: NA
v_call: TRBV2

cdr3_nt: TGTGCCAGCAGCTTGACAGGGAAGGGGCCCAATGAGCAGTTCTTC
cdr3_aa: CASSLTGKGPNEQFF
j_call: TRBJ2-1
d_call: NA
clone_size: NA
v_call: TRBV5-4

cdr3_nt: TGCGCCAGCAGCCCCCGACAGGGGGCCTACGAGCAGTACTTC
cdr3_aa: CASSPRQGAYEQYF
j_call: TRBJ2-7
d_call: TRBD1
clone_size: NA
v_call: TRBV5-1

cdr3_nt: TGTGCCAGCAGCTTGGAAACAGGTAGCAATCAGCCCCAGCATTTT
cdr3_aa: CASSLETGSNQPQHF
j_call: TRBJ1-5
d_call: NA
clone_size: once
v_call: TRBV5-5

cdr3_nt: TGTGCCTGGAGCGCGATCGACAGGGATTGGACTGAAGCTTTCTTT
cdr3_aa: CAWSAIDRDWTEAFF
j_call: TRBJ1-1
d_call: TRBD1
clone_size: NA
v_call: TRBV30

cdr3_nt: TGTGCCAGCAGTCGGACAGGGCTCAGCAATCAGCCCCAGCATTTT
cdr3_aa: CASSRTGLSNQPQHF
j_call: TRBJ1-5
d_call: TRBD1
clone_size: once
v_call: TRBV6-6

cdr3_nt: TGTGCCAGTAGTATGGGGGGCGCTGGGGCCAACGTCCTGACTTTC
cdr3_aa: CASSMGGAGANVLTF
j_call: TRBJ2-6
d_call: NA
clone_size: NA
v_call: TRBV19

cdr3_nt: TGTGCCTGGATGCCCGGGACTAGCGGGAGGATCGGCACCGGGGAGCTGTTTTTT
cdr3_aa: CAWMPGTSGRIGTGELFF
j_call: TRBJ2-2
d_call: TRBD2
clone_size: NA
v_call: TRBV30

cdr3_nt: TGCGCCAGCAGCTTGGAAGGAACCCCCAATGAGCAGTTCTTC
cdr3_aa: CASSLEGTPNEQFF
j_call: TRBJ2-1
d_call: NA
clone_size: NA
v_call: TRBV5-1

cdr3_nt: TGTGCCAGCAGTATCAGGGAGGGCAACACTGAAGCTTTCTTT
cdr3_aa: CASSIREGNTEAFF
j_call: TRBJ1-1
d_call: NA
clone_size: NA
v_call: TRBV2

cdr3_nt: TGCGCCAGCAGCCCCATGGGACAGGGGGTCACTGAAGCTTTCTTT
cdr3_aa: CASSPMGQGVTEAFF
j_call: TRBJ1-1
d_call: TRBD1
clone_size: NA
v_call: TRBV5-1

cdr3_nt: TGTGCCAGCAGGCCAAGCGGGAGGGCTTCAAACGAGCAGTACTTC
cdr3_aa: CASRPSGRASNEQYF
j_call: TRBJ2-7
d_call: TRBD2
clone_size: once
v_call: TRBV7-8

cdr3_nt: TGTGCCAGCAGCCGCAGCGGGAGAGGGGCCAAAAACATTCAGTACTTC
cdr3_aa: CASSRSGRGAKNIQYF
j_call: TRBJ2-4
d_call: TRBD2
clone_size: NA
v_call: TRBV7-2

cdr3_nt: TGTGCCTGGAGTGTGGGGCGCGGGGGCTACACCTTC
cdr3_aa: CAWSVGRGGYTF
j_call: TRBJ1-2
d_call: NA
clone_size: NA
v_call: TRBV30

cdr3_nt: TGTGCCAGCAGTTTCTCCGGGGGGGTGGGCCAGCCCCAGCATTTT
cdr3_aa: CASSFSGGVGQPQHF
j_call: TRBJ1-5
d_call: NA
clone_size: NA
v_call: TRBV27

cdr3_nt: TGTGCCAGCAGCTTAGATGTGGCCGGGGAGCTGTTTTTT
cdr3_aa: CASSLDVAGELFF
j_call: TRBJ2-2
d_call: NA
clone_size: NA
v_call: TRBV11-3

cdr3_nt: TGTGCCAGCAGCCCCGGGACAGGGGTAGGGTACACTGAAGCTTTCTTT
cdr3_aa: CASSPGTGVGYTEAFF
j_call: TRBJ1-1
d_call: TRBD1
clone_size: NA
v_call: TRBV5-4

cdr3_nt: TGTGCCAGCATGAAGGACAGAAGCTCCTACGAGCAGTACTTC
cdr3_aa: CASMKDRSSYEQYF
j_call: TRBJ2-7
d_call: NA
clone_size: NA
v_call: TRBV2

cdr3_nt: TGTGCCAGCTCACCGATGAGGGATTCACCCCTCCACTTT
cdr3_aa: CASSPMRDSPLHF
j_call: TRBJ1-6
d_call: NA
clone_size: few
v_call: TRBV18

cdr3_nt: TGTGCCAGCAGCGTACAAGGTAGCTCCAATGAGCAGTTCTTC
cdr3_aa: CASSVQGSSNEQFF
j_call: TRBJ2-1
d_call: NA
clone_size: NA
v_call: TRBV9

cdr3_nt: TGTGCCAGCAGCTTGGGGCCAGGGGACACTGAAGCTTTCTTT
cdr3_aa: CASSLGPGDTEAFF
j_call: TRBJ1-1
d_call: NA
clone_size: NA
v_call: TRBV5-4

cdr3_nt: TGTGCCAGCAGCTGGGCGGGGCGGTACGAGCAGTACTTC
cdr3_aa: CASSWAGRYEQYF
j_call: TRBJ2-7
d_call: NA
clone_size: NA
v_call: TRBV7-2

cdr3_nt: TGTGCCAGTAGTATAGAGTGGGGGACAGGGGGCGACGAGCAGTACTTC
cdr3_aa: CASSIEWGTGGDEQYF
j_call: TRBJ2-7
d_call: TRBD1
clone_size: NA
v_call: TRBV19

cdr3_nt: TGTGCCAGCAGTGAAGCGACAGATGGCTACACCTTC
cdr3_aa: CASSEATDGYTF
j_call: TRBJ1-2
d_call: NA
clone_size: NA
v_call: TRBV2

cdr3_nt: TGTGCCTGGAGTGTAGGCAGGGAAGAGACCCAGTACTTC
cdr3_aa: CAWSVGREETQYF
j_call: TRBJ2-5
d_call: NA
clone_size: NA
v_call: TRBV30

cdr3_nt: TGTGCCAGCAGCTCCTTGGTGGGGGACGAGCAGTACTTC
cdr3_aa: CASSSLVGDEQYF
j_call: TRBJ2-7
d_call: NA
clone_size: NA
v_call: TRBV7-9

cdr3_nt: TGCGCCAGCAGCCAATTTGGTAGTGGGACCCAGTACTTC
cdr3_aa: CASSQFGSGTQYF
j_call: TRBJ2-5
d_call: NA
clone_size: NA
v_call: TRBV4-1

cdr3_nt: TGCGCCAGCAGCTTGGATAGCTGGAACACTGAAGCTTTCTTT
cdr3_aa: CASSLDSWNTEAFF
j_call: TRBJ1-1
d_call: NA
clone_size: NA
v_call: TRBV5-1

cdr3_nt: TGCGCCAGCAGCCAGCTACTGGTGGTCTCTGGAAACACCATATATTTT
cdr3_aa: CASSQLLVVSGNTIYF
j_call: TRBJ1-3
d_call: NA
clone_size: NA
v_call: TRBV4-1

cdr3_nt: TGTGCCAGCAGGCCCGGGACAGGAGCTAATTCACCCCTCCACTTT
cdr3_aa: CASRPGTGANSPLHF
j_call: TRBJ1-6
d_call: TRBD1
clone_size: NA
v_call: TRBV6-5

cdr3_nt: TGTGCCAGCAGGGGAACGAACACCGGGGAGCTGTTTTTT
cdr3_aa: CASRGTNTGELFF
j_call: TRBJ2-2
d_call: NA
clone_size: NA
v_call: TRBV6-1

cdr3_nt: TGTGCCAGCAGCTTGGGGCTCGGCAGGACCACCGGGGAGCTGTTTTTT
cdr3_aa: CASSLGLGRTTGELFF
j_call: TRBJ2-2
d_call: NA
clone_size: NA
v_call: TRBV5-4

cdr3_nt: TGTGCCAGCAGTATGGACGCGGGAGGGCCTAAGAGTGAGCAGTTCTTC
cdr3_aa: CASSMDAGGPKSEQFF
j_call: TRBJ2-1
d_call: TRBD2
clone_size: NA
v_call: TRBV11-2

cdr3_nt: TGTGCCAGCAGTTTATCGGAGAGGGGGGCTTTCTTT
cdr3_aa: CASSLSERGAFF
j_call: TRBJ1-1
d_call: NA
clone_size: NA
v_call: TRBV28

cdr3_nt: TGTGCCAGCAGTTGGTCCCGCGACAGGGGGGATTACTTC
cdr3_aa: CASSWSRDRGDYF
j_call: TRBJ2-7
d_call: TRBD1
clone_size: NA
v_call: TRBV6-1

cdr3_nt: TGTGCCAGCAGCGCTCCCGGGACAGGGGGCCGGACTGGGGCCAACGTCCTGACTTTC
cdr3_aa: CASSAPGTGGRTGANVLTF
j_call: TRBJ2-6
d_call: TRBD1
clone_size: NA
v_call: TRBV9

cdr3_nt: TGTGCCAGCAGTCCGCCGACAGGGGGCGCAGATACGCAGTATTTT
cdr3_aa: CASSPPTGGADTQYF
j_call: TRBJ2-3
d_call: TRBD1
clone_size: NA
v_call: TRBV28